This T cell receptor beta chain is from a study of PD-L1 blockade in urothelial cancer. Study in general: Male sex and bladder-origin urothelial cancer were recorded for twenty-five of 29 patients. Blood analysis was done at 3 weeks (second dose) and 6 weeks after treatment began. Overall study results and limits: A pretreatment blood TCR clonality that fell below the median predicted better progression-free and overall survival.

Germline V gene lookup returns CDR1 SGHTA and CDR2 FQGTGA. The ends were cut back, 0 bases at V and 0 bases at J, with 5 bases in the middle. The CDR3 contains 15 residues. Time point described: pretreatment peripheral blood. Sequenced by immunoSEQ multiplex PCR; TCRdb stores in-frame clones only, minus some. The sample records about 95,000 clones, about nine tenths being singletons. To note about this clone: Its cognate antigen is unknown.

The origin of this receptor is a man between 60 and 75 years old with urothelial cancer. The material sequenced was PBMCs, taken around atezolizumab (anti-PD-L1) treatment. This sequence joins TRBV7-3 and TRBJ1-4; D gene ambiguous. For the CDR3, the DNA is TGTGCCAGCAGCTTAACTTCATCAACTAATGAAAAACTGTTTTTT. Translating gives CASSLTSSTNEKLFF.